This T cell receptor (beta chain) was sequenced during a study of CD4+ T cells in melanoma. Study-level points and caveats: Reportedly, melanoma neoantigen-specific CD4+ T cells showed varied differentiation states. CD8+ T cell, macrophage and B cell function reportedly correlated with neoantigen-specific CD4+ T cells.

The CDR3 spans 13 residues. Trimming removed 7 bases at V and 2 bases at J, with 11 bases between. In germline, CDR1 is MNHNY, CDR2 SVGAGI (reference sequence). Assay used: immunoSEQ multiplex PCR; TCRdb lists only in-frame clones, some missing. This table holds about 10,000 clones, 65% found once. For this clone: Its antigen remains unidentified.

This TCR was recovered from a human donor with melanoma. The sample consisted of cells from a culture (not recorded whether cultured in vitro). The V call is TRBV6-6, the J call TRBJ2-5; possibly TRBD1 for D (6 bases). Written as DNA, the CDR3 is TGTGCCAGCACCAGCGGACAGCAAGAGACCCAGTACTTC. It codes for CASTSGQQETQYF.